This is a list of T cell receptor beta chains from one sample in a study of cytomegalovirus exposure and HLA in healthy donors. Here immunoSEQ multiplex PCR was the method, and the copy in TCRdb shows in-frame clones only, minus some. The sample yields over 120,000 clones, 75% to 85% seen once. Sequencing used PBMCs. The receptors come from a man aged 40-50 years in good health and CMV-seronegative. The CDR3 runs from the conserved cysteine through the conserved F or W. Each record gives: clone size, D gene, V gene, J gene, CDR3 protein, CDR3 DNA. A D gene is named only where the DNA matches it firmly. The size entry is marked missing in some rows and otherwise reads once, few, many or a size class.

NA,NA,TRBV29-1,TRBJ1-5,CSVGGGNQPQHF,TGCAGCGTTGGGGGGGGTAATCAGCCCCAGCATTTT
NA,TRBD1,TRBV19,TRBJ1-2,CASRSGTGLYGYTF,TGTGCCAGTAGGTCCGGGACAGGACTCTATGGCTACACCTTC
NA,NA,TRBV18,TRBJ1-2,CASSPDRNYGYTF,TGTGCCAGCTCACCGGACAGAAACTATGGCTACACCTTC
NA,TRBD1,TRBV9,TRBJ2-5,CASSTWTGSQETQYF,TGTGCCAGCAGCACCTGGACAGGGAGCCAAGAGACCCAGTACTTC
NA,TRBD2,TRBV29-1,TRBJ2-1,CSVSSGIRSEQFF,TGCAGCGTTTCTAGCGGGATCAGGAGTGAGCAGTTCTTC
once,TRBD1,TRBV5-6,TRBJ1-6,CASSLGRQGNSPLHF,TGTGCCAGCAGCTTGGGTCGACAGGGGAATTCACCCCTCCACTTT
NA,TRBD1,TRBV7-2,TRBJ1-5,CASSTGQLYQPQHF,TGTGCCAGCAGCACGGGACAGCTATATCAGCCCCAGCATTTT
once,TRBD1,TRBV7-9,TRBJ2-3,CASSPPTGQITDTQYF,TGTGCCAGCAGCCCGCCCACGGGACAGATCACAGATACGCAGTATTTT
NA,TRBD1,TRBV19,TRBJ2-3,CASTPGQTTDTQYF,TGTGCCAGTACCCCGGGACAGACCACAGATACGCAGTATTTT
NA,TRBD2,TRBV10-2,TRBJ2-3,CASRAGTSTDTQYF,TGCGCCAGCAGAGCGGGGACTAGCACAGATACGCAGTATTTT
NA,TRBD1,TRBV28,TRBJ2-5,CASSLRRTGFLETQYF,TGTGCCAGCAGTTTACGCCGGACAGGCTTTCTTGAGACCCAGTACTTC
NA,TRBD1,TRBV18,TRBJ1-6,CASSPANSLRPGQSNSPLHF,TGTGCCAGCTCACCGGCAAACTCACTCAGACCGGGACAGAGTAATTCACCCCTCCACTTT
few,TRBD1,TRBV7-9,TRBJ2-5,CASSWGDRGEQETQYF,TGTGCCAGCAGCTGGGGGGACAGGGGGGAACAAGAGACCCAGTACTTC
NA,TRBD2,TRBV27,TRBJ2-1,CASSRGLAGIEQFF,TGTGCCAGCAGTAGGGGACTAGCGGGGATTGAGCAGTTCTTC
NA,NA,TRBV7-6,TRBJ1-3,CASSVVGAGYDSGNTIYF,TGTGCCAGCAGCGTGGTGGGGGCAGGGTATGACTCTGGAAACACCATATATTTT
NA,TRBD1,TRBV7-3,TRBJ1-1,CASSYTGGSTEAFF,TGTGCCAGCAGCTACACAGGGGGTAGCACTGAAGCTTTCTTT
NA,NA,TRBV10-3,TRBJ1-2,CAISLDTYGYTF,TGTGCCATCAGCCTTGACACGTATGGCTACACCTTC
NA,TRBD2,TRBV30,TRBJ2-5,CAWSPGLAGSETQYF,TGTGCCTGGAGTCCGGGACTAGCGGGGTCAGAGACCCAGTACTTC
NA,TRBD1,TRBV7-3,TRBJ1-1,CASSLSRQGARATEAFF,TGTGCCAGCAGCTTATCCCGACAGGGGGCGCGGGCCACTGAAGCTTTCTTT
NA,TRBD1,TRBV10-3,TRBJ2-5,CAISGSGQGEETQYF,TGTGCCATCAGTGGGAGCGGACAGGGTGAAGAGACCCAGTACTTC
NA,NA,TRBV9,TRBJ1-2,CASSVGRTQTNYGYTF,TGTGCCAGCAGCGTAGGTAGGACACAAACTAACTATGGCTACACCTTC
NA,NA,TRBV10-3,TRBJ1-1,CAISGLDMNTEAFF,TGTGCCATCAGTGGTTTAGACATGAACACTGAAGCTTTCTTT
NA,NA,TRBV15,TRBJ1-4,CATSRGGTEKLFF,TGTGCCACCAGCAGAGGCGGGACTGAAAAACTGTTTTTT
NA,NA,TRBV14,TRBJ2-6,CASSPVGANVLTF,TGTGCCAGCAGCCCCGTGGGGGCCAACGTCCTGACTTTC
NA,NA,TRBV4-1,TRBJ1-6,CASSQDPRNSPLHF,TGCGCCAGCAGCCAAGACCCCAGAAATTCACCCCTCCACTTT
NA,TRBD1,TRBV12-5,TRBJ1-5,CASGLGTAPNQPQHF,TGTGCTAGTGGTTTAGGGACAGCCCCAAATCAGCCCCAGCATTTT